One and the same sample provided the 12 T cell receptor beta chains below, sequenced in a study of cytomegalovirus exposure and HLA in healthy donors. PCR primers comprised 60 Vbeta and 13 Jbeta primers. The assay was immunoSEQ multiplex PCR, and TCRdb's table has in-frame clones only and misses some. This sample yields over 150,000 clones, of which around four fifths are seen a single time; 3.7% belongs to the top ten. Material for sequencing was PBMCs. These receptors were obtained from a woman aged 55-70 years in good health and CMV-seropositive.

This chain links TRBV4-2 with TRBJ1-3, with 7 bases identical to TRBD1. Germline-derived CDR1 and CDR2 are LGHNA and YNFKEQ. V shed 2 bases, J shed 0 bases, and the junction held 7 bases outside the gene matches. This CDR3 has 17 amino acids. As DNA, the CDR3 is TGTGCCAGCAGCCAACCCGGACAGGTCGACTCTGGAAACACCATATATTTT. It translates to CASSQPGQVDSGNTIYF.

This rearrangement joins TRBV9 to TRBJ2-3, with 13 bases identical to TRBD2. From germline, CDR1 is SGDLS and CDR2 YYNGEE. With V trimmed by 4 bases and J by 0 bases, 14 bases remained unmatched. This CDR3 is built from 20 residues. CDR3 residues: CASSPDTSGRATMSTDTQYF. CDR3 in DNA: TGTGCCAGCAGCCCTGACACTAGCGGGAGGGCCACCATGAGCACAGATACGCAGTATTTT.

This chain connects TRBV30 to TRBJ1-5; TRBD1 might be the D (6 bases). V gave up 1 base and J gave up 7 bases, with 11 bases separating them. Germline assignment: CDR1 GTSNPN and CDR2 SVGIG (reference sequence). This CDR3 region has 13 residues. For the CDR3, the DNA is TGTGCCTGGAGTGCACAGGGTCGGCAGCCCCAGCATTTT. It encodes CAWSAQGRQPQHF. Full variable domain (missing parts from reference TRBV30 and TRBJ1-5): SQTIHQWPATLVQPVGSPLSLECTVEGTSNPNLYWYRQAAGRGLQLLFYSVGIGQISSEVPQNLSASRPQDRQFILSSKKLLLSDSGFYLCAWSAQGRQPQHFGDGTRLSIL.

This clone was counted a few times. The chain employs TRBV27 and TRBJ1-2; 11 nucleotides match TRBD1. Germline-derived CDR1 and CDR2 are MNHEY and SMNVEV (reference sequence). The CDR3 has 16 amino acids. V lost 6 bases and J lost 1; bases outside the gene matches: 7. The CDR3 DNA reads TGTGCCAGCAGCCGGGACAGGGGGGCACTTAACTATGGCTACACCTTC. Amino acid sequence: CASSRDRGALNYGYTF.

The chain links TRBV2 to TRBJ1-5; no definite D call. The length of the CDR3 is 14 residues. The germline gives CDR1 SNHLY, CDR2 FYNNEI. Deletions cut 0 bases from V and 4 bases from J, with 7 bases between. DNA for the CDR3: TGTGCCAGCAGTGAAGCCCGGGAAAATCAGCCCCAGCATTTT. This sequence encodes CASSEARENQPQHF.

A single count supports this clone. The chain joins TRBV7-8 to TRBJ1-1; no firm D call. V was trimmed by 1 base and J by 7 bases, leaving 10 bases between them. The CDR3 contains 13 residues. CDR1 and CDR2 (germline): SGHVS, FQNEAQ. CDR3 nucleotides: TGTGCCAGCAGCTTAGAGTCGGGTATTGAAGCTTTCTTT. Translating gives CASSLESGIEAFF. Looking up the rest from reference TRBV7-8 and TRBJ1-1 gives the full variable domain: GAGVSQSPRYKVAKRGQDVALRCDPISGHVSLFWYQQALGQGPEFLTYFQNEAQLDKSGLPSDRFFAERPEGSVSTLKIQRTQQEDSAVYLCASSLESGIEAFFGQGTRLTVV.

The chain employs TRBV9 and TRBJ2-3; D unclear. Trimming pared 3 bases from V and 10 bases from J, leaving 15 bases between. This CDR3 contains 13 residues. Germline lookup yields CDR1 SGDLS and CDR2 YYNGEE. The CDR3 DNA sequence: TGTGCCAGCAGCGGAGACACGTTCTTGTCGCAGTATTTT. Protein product: CASSGDTFLSQYF.

This clone was recorded only once. The rearrangement links TRBV9 to TRBJ2-1, with 8 bases matching TRBD1. The CDR3 length is 14 residues. V was clipped by 4 bases and J by 9 bases; unmatched bases: 9. Germline V gene sequence: CDR1 SGDLS, CDR2 YYNGEE. CDR3 sequence (DNA): TGTGCCAGCAGCCTTTCGACAGGGGTATCTGAGCAGTTCTTC. Amino acid sequence: CASSLSTGVSEQFF. Based on the CDR3 plus reference TRBV9 and TRBJ2-1, the full variable domain is DSGVTQTPKHLITATGQRVTLRCSPRSGDLSVYWYQQSLDQGLQFLIQYYNGEERAKGNILERFSAQQFPDLHSELNLSSLELGDSALYFCASSLSTGVSEQFFGPGTRLTVL.

This chain joins TRBV27 and TRBJ1-2; 10 bases are a match to TRBD1. Germline trimming cut 7 bases from V and 8 bases from J; bases unmatched to any gene: 7. Germline V gene lookup returns CDR1 MNHEY and CDR2 SMNVEV (reference sequence). The CDR3 consists of 13 residues. CDR3 DNA sequence: TGTGCCAGCACCCCGGGACAGGGGAGAGGCTACACCTTC. This codes for CASTPGQGRGYTF.

This chain connects TRBV7-2 to TRBJ2-3, with a weak D call TRBD2 (5 bases). The V end was cut by 2 bases, the J end by 0 bases, with 9 bases between. From germline, CDR1 is SGHTA and CDR2 FQGNSA. CDR3 length: 15 residues. CDR3 sequence reads: CASSLSRGSTDTQYF. CDR3 DNA: TGTGCCAGCAGCTTATCTCGGGGAAGCACAGATACGCAGTATTTT.

The chain combines TRBV5-4 with TRBJ1-1, with no clear D. V was shortened by 4 bases and J by 1 base, with 14 bases between the two germline ends. Germline V lookup: CDR1 SGHNT, CDR2 YYREEE (reference sequence). There are 15 residues in the CDR3. The CDR3 is CASSPLEVKNTEAFF. CDR3 sequence (DNA): TGTGCCAGCAGCCCGTTGGAGGTTAAGAACACTGAAGCTTTCTTT.

The rearrangement uses TRBV6-5 and TRBJ2-5; D is uncertain. The V gene lost 10 bases and the J gene lost 4 bases, with 10 bases spanning the gap. CDR1 is MNHEY and CDR2 is SVGAGI in the germline V gene. This CDR3 is built from 11 residues. In DNA, the CDR3 is TGTGCCACCTTAGTTGGAGAGACCCAGTACTTC. It is translated as CATLVGETQYF.